This is a list of T cell receptor beta chains from one sample in a study of control samples from healthy donors and cancer patients. Assay used: immunoSEQ multiplex PCR; TCRdb lists only in-frame clones, some missing. The sample lists approximately 140,000 clones, 93% occurring once. The sequencing input was blood. These receptors all come from a man aged 18 to 29 in good health. The CDR3 runs from the conserved cysteine through the conserved F or W. The D gene is left open where the match is weak. The size entry is marked missing in some rows and otherwise reads once, few, many or a size class.

TRBJ2-1,TRBD2,TRBV9,-,TGTGCCAGCAGCCCGTTAGGACTAGGGTCCTTGAATGAGCAGTTCTTC,CASSPLGLGSLNEQFF
TRBJ2-7,-,TRBV5-8,-,TGTGCCAGCAGCCCGCTAATAGTGGTCCCCTCTGGCGAGCAGTACTTC,CASSPLIVVPSGEQYF
TRBJ1-1,-,TRBV9,once,TGTGCCAGCAGCCCTTTGGTGGAGAACACTGAAGCTTTCTTT,CASSPLVENTEAFF
TRBJ1-3,-,TRBV6-5,-,TGTGCCAGCAGTTACGAGAGCTCTGGAAACACCATATATTTT,CASSYESSGNTIYF
TRBJ2-5,TRBD1,TRBV4-1,-,TGCGCCAGCAGCCAATGGGGCCTACAGGGGGCGGCGGAGACCCAGTACTTC,CASSQWGLQGAAETQYF
TRBJ2-1,-,TRBV27,once,TGTGCCAGCAGTTTAGGTGCAGGGGGAGGCGATGAGCAGTTCTTC,CASSLGAGGGDEQFF
TRBJ1-1,-,TRBV6-4,-,TGTGCCAGCAGTTTTCAGACGAACACTGAAGCTTTCTTT,CASSFQTNTEAFF
TRBJ1-1,-,TRBV10-3,-,TGTGCCATCAGTCCAGCAGGGGACACTGAAGCTTTCTTT,CAISPAGDTEAFF
TRBJ1-2,TRBD1,TRBV7-3,-,TGTGCCAGCAGCTTCGGACAGGGGCGAGGGAACGTCGGCTACACCTTC,CASSFGQGRGNVGYTF
TRBJ1-1,-,TRBV25-1,-,TGTGCCAGCATCTTGGGACACCAGATGAACACTGAAGCTTTCTTT,CASILGHQMNTEAFF
TRBJ1-6,-,TRBV30,-,TGTGCCTGGAGTTCGGTAGCTGGGGCTTCACCCCTCCACTTT,CAWSSVAGASPLHF
TRBJ2-2,-,TRBV11-3,-,TGTGCCAGCAGCTCTTCCACCGGGGAGCTGTTTTTT,CASSSSTGELFF
TRBJ1-1,-,TRBV27,-,TGTGCCAGCAGTTTTGGGGGAGGGGGCACTGAAGCTTTCTTT,CASSFGGGGTEAFF
TRBJ1-1,-,TRBV27,-,TGTGCCAGCAGTTTGAGGGGGGGCACTGAAGCTTTCTTT,CASSLRGGTEAFF
TRBJ2-2,-,TRBV4-1,-,TGCGCCAGCAGCCAGAAGGGAGGGGGCGAGGGCGGGGAGCTGTTTTTT,CASSQKGGGEGGELFF
TRBJ1-4,-,TRBV7-9,-,TGTGCCAGCAGCTCACCGGGACGCCGGGATGAAAAACTGTTTTTT,CASSSPGRRDEKLFF
TRBJ1-2,-,TRBV6-2/TRBV6-3,once,TGTGCCAGCAGTTACTCGAAGGAGGGGAACTATGGCTACACCTTC,CASSYSKEGNYGYTF
TRBJ2-7,-,TRBV19,-,TGTGCCAGTAGTCGGGACTCCCGAGGAGAGCAGTACTTC,CASSRDSRGEQYF
TRBJ1-1,TRBD1,TRBV5-4,-,TGTGCCAGCAGCTTGTATTCATGGACAGGGGTTGTCACTGAAGCTTTCTTT,CASSLYSWTGVVTEAFF
TRBJ1-2,-,TRBV6-5,-,TGTGCCAGCAGTACCCGCCGCTATAGCTATGGCTACACCTTC,CASSTRRYSYGYTF
TRBJ1-2,-,TRBV5-8,-,TGTGCCAGCAGCTCTTACGCGGGGGCGACTCCGGGGCTTTATGGCTACACCTTC,CASSSYAGATPGLYGYTF
TRBJ1-2,-,TRBV5-8,-,TGTGCCAGCAGCCCGGGGAGGTGGCGGGGCTACACCTTC,CASSPGRWRGYTF
TRBJ1-4,-,TRBV6-5,-,TGTGCCAGCAGTTACCGGGACGAGAGAGAAAAACTGTTTTTT,CASSYRDEREKLFF
TRBJ2-2,-,TRBV11-1,-,TGTGCCAGCAGCTTAAAGACGGCCGGGGAGCTGTTTTTT,CASSLKTAGELFF
TRBJ1-2,-,TRBV15,-,TGTGCCACCAGCAGAGATCTTAGGGATTACGACTATGGCTACACCTTC,CATSRDLRDYDYGYTF
TRBJ1-2,-,TRBV28,-,TGTGCCACCCTAAGGCGGGGGGATGGCTACACCTTC,CATLRRGDGYTF
TRBJ1-6,-,TRBV30,once,TGTGCCTGGGGGGGGTCCAATTCACCCCTCCACTTT,CAWGGSNSPLHF
TRBJ2-1,-,TRBV6-6,few,TGTGCCAGCAGTCCCCCCGGCAACGGGAACAATGAGCAGTTCTTC,CASSPPGNGNNEQFF
TRBJ2-3,-,TRBV4-1,-,TGCGCCAGCAGCCAAGTCGTCCAGGGTGTGAGCACAGATACGCAGTATTTT,CASSQVVQGVSTDTQYF
TRBJ1-1,-,TRBV6-6,-,TGTGCCAGCAGTTACAGATACCCCATGAACACTGAAGCTTTCTTT,CASSYRYPMNTEAFF
TRBJ2-1,-,TRBV11-2,-,TGTGCCAGCAGCTTAGATCAGGGACATCCGGACTACAATGAGCAGTTCTTC,CASSLDQGHPDYNEQFF
TRBJ1-5,-,TRBV5-6,-,TGTGCCAGCAGCTCCAGGCTCAATCAGCCCCAGCATTTT,CASSSRLNQPQHF
TRBJ2-5,-,TRBV5-4,once,TGTGCCAGCAGCGCCGGTAGGGGCGAGACCCAGTACTTC,CASSAGRGETQYF
TRBJ1-1,-,TRBV6-5,-,TGTGCCAGCAGTTACTCGATTGATTACCCTGAAGCTTTCTTT,CASSYSIDYPEAFF
TRBJ1-1,-,TRBV5-1,-,TGCGCCAGCAGCCCACAAGGACAGAGGAACACTGAAGCTTTCTTT,CASSPQGQRNTEAFF
TRBJ1-3,-,TRBV2,-,TGTGCCAGCAGCCAGGGGCCCCGGGACGACTCTGGAAACACCATATATTTT,CASSQGPRDDSGNTIYF
TRBJ1-2,-,TRBV19,-,TGTGCCAGTAGTAGCCAGGGGAGTCTCAATGGCTACACCTTC,CASSSQGSLNGYTF
TRBJ2-7,TRBD1,TRBV6-2/TRBV6-3,-,TGTGCCAGCAGCCGGGAACAGGGGGCAACCTACGAGCAGTACTTC,CASSREQGATYEQYF
TRBJ1-2,-,TRBV6-5,once,TGTGCCAGCACCGACATCGCTAACTATGGCTACACCTTC,CASTDIANYGYTF
TRBJ1-1,-,TRBV6-5,-,TGTGCCAGCAGCCAAAAGAACACTGAAGCTTTCTTT,CASSQKNTEAFF
TRBJ1-1,-,TRBV27,-,TGTGCCAGCAGTTTCCGGGGCCTCGGGACTGAAGCTTTCTTT,CASSFRGLGTEAFF
TRBJ1-2,-,TRBV5-6,-,TGTGCCAGCGGACAGCCAAAAGGCTATGGCTACACCTTC,CASGQPKGYGYTF
TRBJ1-5,-,TRBV30,many,TGTGCCTGGAATATGGACAGCAATCAGCCCCAGCATTTT,CAWNMDSNQPQHF
TRBJ2-6,TRBD2,TRBV5-1,-,TGCGCCAGCAGCTTCTTAGCGGGGGGGCCCTCCCCCGGGGCCAACGTCCTGACTTTC,CASSFLAGGPSPGANVLTF
TRBJ1-1,-,TRBV2,-,TGTGCCAGCAAGCCAGAAATGAACACTGAAGCTTTCTTT,CASKPEMNTEAFF
TRBJ1-1,-,TRBV28,-,TGTGCCAGCAGTTTTACCGGGCGGGAAACTGAAGCTTTCTTT,CASSFTGRETEAFF
TRBJ2-1,TRBD1,TRBV7-2,-,TGTGCCAGCAGCTTACAGGCACCGGGACAGGGGGTAGGTGAGCAGTTCTTC,CASSLQAPGQGVGEQFF
TRBJ1-2,-,TRBV5-6,-,TGTGCCAGCAGCTTTCTAAGGGGGTATGGCTACACCTTC,CASSFLRGYGYTF
TRBJ1-4,-,TRBV19,-,TGTGCCAGTAGTTCATTTCAGGGACGAGGGGCTGAAAAACTGTTTTTT,CASSSFQGRGAEKLFF
TRBJ2-7,-,TRBV5-6,-,TGTGCCAGCAGCTTGGGGCGGAGCTCCTACGAGCAGTACTTC,CASSLGRSSYEQYF
TRBJ1-3,TRBD1,TRBV9,once,TGTGCCAGCAGCGTAGGGGACAGAGGAAACACCATATATTTT,CASSVGDRGNTIYF